This TCR beta chain is drawn from a study of T cell repertoires in ileal Crohn's disease. At the level of the study: Biopsies of inflamed ileum from the surgical specimen form M0 samples. TCRB immunosequencing input was roughly 530 nanograms of biopsy DNA per sample. Regarding the study as a whole: Clonality above 26.8% at surgery always came with endoscopic recurrence.

Time point specified: inflamed ileum from the surgical specimen. V was pared by 4 bases and J by 2 bases, with 10 bases of the junction left unmatched. Germline assignment: CDR1 MGHDK and CDR2 SYGVNS. CDR3 size: 17 residues. Concerning this clone: Its antigen is unknown.

The data were produced by immunoSEQ multiplex PCR, yet TCRdb's version contains in-frame clones alone and is incomplete. The repertoire includes some 5,100 clones, about 80% of them detected once, and 40% to 50% sits in the top ten. The rearrangement links TRBV25-1 to TRBJ2-7, with 11 bases that match TRBD2. Input material: ileal tissue. This receptor was taken from an adult with Crohn's disease. CDR3 amino acids: CASSVTSGGPTTYEQYF. DNA for the CDR3: TGTGCCAGCAGTGTTACTAGCGGGGGTCCCACTACCTACGAGCAGTACTTC.